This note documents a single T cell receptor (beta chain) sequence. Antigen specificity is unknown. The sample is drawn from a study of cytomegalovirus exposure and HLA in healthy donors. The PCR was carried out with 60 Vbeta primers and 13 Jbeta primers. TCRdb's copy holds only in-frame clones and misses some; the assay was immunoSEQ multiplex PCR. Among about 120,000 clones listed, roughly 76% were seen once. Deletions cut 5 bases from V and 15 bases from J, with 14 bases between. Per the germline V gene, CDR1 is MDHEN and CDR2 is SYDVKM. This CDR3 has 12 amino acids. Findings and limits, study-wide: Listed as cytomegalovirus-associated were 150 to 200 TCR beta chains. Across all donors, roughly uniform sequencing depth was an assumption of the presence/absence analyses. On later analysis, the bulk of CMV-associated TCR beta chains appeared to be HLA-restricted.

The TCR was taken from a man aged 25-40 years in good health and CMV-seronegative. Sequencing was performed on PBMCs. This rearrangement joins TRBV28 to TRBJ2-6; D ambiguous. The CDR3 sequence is CASSPSVSGLTF. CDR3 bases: TGTGCCAGCAGTCCATCTGTGTCCGGCCTGACTTTC.